This entry lists 32 T cell receptor beta chains sequenced from one sample in a study of PD-1 blockade in mismatch repair-deficient tumors. The protocol was immunoSEQ multiplex PCR, while the TCRdb copy is restricted to in-frame clones and leaves out a portion. The sample lists some 120,000 clones, approximately 91% occurring once. The input for sequencing was peripheral blood, taken 70 to 73 weeks after starting pembrolizumab. The receptor set was obtained from an adult with mismatch repair-deficient cancer.

J is TRBJ1-2 and V is TRBV7-9; D gene ambiguous. Between the trimmed V and J ends, which lost 5 bases and 2 bases, there was a span of 9 bases. This CDR3 is 13 amino acids long. The germline CDR1 and CDR2 sequences are SEHNR and FQNEAQ (reference sequence). The DNA for the CDR3 is TGTGCCAGCAGCCGTGACGAAAACTATGGCTACACCTTC. Amino acid sequence: CASSRDENYGYTF.

The chain recombines TRBV28 with TRBJ2-7; no clear D gene. The V gene's germline CDR1 is MDHEN and CDR2 SYDVKM. V was trimmed by 7 bases and J by 3 bases, leaving 7 bases between them. The CDR3 is 11 residues long. CDR3: CASNDFYEQYF. CDR3 in DNA: TGTGCCAGCAACGACTTCTACGAGCAGTACTTC.

The chain couples TRBV2 to TRBJ1-3, with 7 bases that match TRBD1. The germline CDR1 and CDR2 sequences are SNHLY and FYNNEI. The CDR3 runs 14 residues. The CDR3, as DNA: TGTGCTGACAGGGACCGCATCTCTGGAAACACCATATATTTT. Translation: CADRDRISGNTIYF.

The chain couples TRBV2 to TRBJ2-5, with D hard to call. Trimming took off 5 bases at V and 5 bases at J, with 18 bases between the two ends. The CDR3 covers 15 residues. CDR1 and CDR2 from the germline V gene are SNHLY and FYNNEI. The CDR3 spells CASSITGPLRETQYF. The DNA of the CDR3 is TGTGCCAGCAGTATTACCGGGCCGCTCAGGGAGACCCAGTACTTC.

This chain uses TRBV18 with TRBJ2-2; the match to TRBD1 covers 9 bases. The V and J ends lost 6 bases and 3 bases, in that order; junction bases with no gene match: 8. Germline lookup yields CDR1 KGHSH and CDR2 LQKENI. This CDR3 spans 16 amino acids. In DNA, the CDR3 is TGTGCCAGCTCGTATACAGGGGGCCGGGACACCGGGGAGCTGTTTTTT. This translates into CASSYTGGRDTGELFF.

This chain joins TRBV27 and TRBJ2-3; 11 bases align to TRBD2. Germline V gene sequence: CDR1 MNHEY, CDR2 SMNVEV (reference sequence). Trimming took 8 bases from V and 3 from J; bases not matched to a gene: 4. The CDR3 contains 14 residues. The CDR3 is CASVAGGPTDTQYF. The CDR3 coding sequence is TGTGCCAGCGTAGCGGGAGGGCCGACAGATACGCAGTATTTT.

This chain connects TRBV7-2 to TRBJ2-1; no definite D call. CDR1 and CDR2 (germline): SGHTA, FQGNSA. The CDR3 sequence is 11 residues long. Trimming took off 2 bases at V and 8 bases at J, with 4 bases between the two ends. CDR3 region: CASSLMYEQFF. The DNA of the CDR3 is TGTGCCAGCAGCTTAATGTATGAGCAGTTCTTC. The whole variable domain, filled in from reference TRBV7-2 and TRBJ2-1, reads GAGVSQSPSNKVTEKGKDVELRCDPISGHTALYWYRQSLGQGLEFLIYFQGNSAPDKSGLPSDRFSAERTGGSVSTLTIQRTQQEDSAVYLCASSLMYEQFFGPGTRLTVL.

The CDR3, as DNA: TGTGCCAGCAGTTTAAGCCTCAGCACAGATACGCAGTATTTT. Protein product: CASSLSLSTDTQYF. The chain combines TRBV27 with TRBJ2-3; no firm D call. This CDR3 is 14 amino acids long. V dropped 2 bases and J dropped 0 bases, with 6 bases sitting between them. Germline-derived CDR1 and CDR2 are MNHEY and SMNVEV (reference sequence).

The chain is built from TRBV7-8 and TRBJ2-1; D call uncertain. The CDR3 spans 15 residues. Trimming removed 5 bases from V and 0 bases from J, with 11 bases in between. The germline CDR1 and CDR2 sequences are SGHVS and FQNEAQ. In nucleotides, the CDR3 is TGTGCCAGCAGCCCCGTTGCTAGCTCCTACAATGAGCAGTTCTTC. Protein sequence: CASSPVASSYNEQFF.

In this sample, this clone turned up once. The CDR3 DNA sequence: TGTGCCAGCAGCAGCGTAGATTTTGGCCTGGCGGATACGCAGTATTTT. As protein: CASSSVDFGLADTQYF. The chain joins TRBV9 to TRBJ2-3, with no clear D. Germline values: CDR1 SGDLS, CDR2 YYNGEE. Trimming took 4 bases from V and 6 from J, leaving 21 bases between them. This CDR3 is built from 16 residues.

V is TRBV10-3 and J is TRBJ2-3, with 12 bases that match TRBD2. V trimming: 3 bases; J trimming: 0 bases; junction bases outside the gene matches: 10. Germline CDR1 reads ENHRY; CDR2 reads SYGVKD. The CDR3 totals 19 residues. This CDR3 reads CAISDTTSGSMASTDTQYF. In nucleotides, the CDR3 is TGTGCCATCAGTGATACGACTAGCGGGAGTATGGCTAGCACAGATACGCAGTATTTT.

The V gene is TRBV9, the J gene TRBJ2-5, with 9 nucleotides matching TRBD1. Losses at the gene ends were 4 bases for V and 5 bases for J; bases not matched to a gene: 9. In germline, CDR1 is SGDLS, CDR2 YYNGEE. The CDR3 runs 15 residues. For the CDR3, the DNA is TGTGCCAGCAGCTACCGGACAGGGGAAATGGAGACCCAGTACTTC. Translation gives CASSYRTGEMETQYF.

The V and J genes are TRBV9 and TRBJ2-7, with 13 bases fitting TRBD2. Germline V lookup: CDR1 SGDLS, CDR2 YYNGEE. V lost 4 bases and J lost 0; bases outside the gene matches: 4. This CDR3 has 16 amino acids. This CDR3 is CASSPGTSGNSYEQYF. Written as DNA, the CDR3 is TGTGCCAGCAGCCCAGGGACTAGCGGGAACTCCTACGAGCAGTACTTC.

J is TRBJ2-1 and V is TRBV6-4, with 7 bases fitting TRBD2. J gave up 3 bases and V 7 bases, and 3 bases lay outside the gene matches. This CDR3 contains 13 residues. Germline lookup yields CDR1 MRHNA and CDR2 SNTAGT. The CDR3 spells CASIWTSYNEQFF. The CDR3 DNA is TGTGCCAGCATCTGGACTAGCTACAATGAGCAGTTCTTC.

The V call is TRBV5-1, the J call TRBJ2-6; D might be TRBD1 (6 bases). Germline V CDR1 and CDR2: SGHRS, YFSETQ. CDR3 length equals 15 residues. The V end lost 4 bases, the J end lost 2 bases, and 10 bases lay between the germline ends. DNA for the CDR3: TGCGCCAGCAGCATGACAGGTGCTGGGGCCAACGTCCTGACTTTC. This translates into CASSMTGAGANVLTF.

The chain is built from TRBV11-2 and TRBJ2-4, with no clear D. CDR1 and CDR2 from the germline V gene are SGHAT and FQNNGV. Trimming stripped 0 bases from V and 4 bases from J, with 13 bases between. CDR3 size: 16 residues. The CDR3 region has the DNA TGTGCCAGCAGCTTAGAATATGGCGGAAGGAAAAACATTCAGTACTTC. Protein sequence: CASSLEYGGRKNIQYF.

This chain links TRBV27 with TRBJ2-5; 9 positions match TRBD2. The CDR3 covers 16 residues. The ends lost 5 bases at V and 4 bases at J; junction bases unmatched: 11. The germline gives CDR1 MNHEY, CDR2 SMNVEV (reference sequence). Here the CDR3 reads CASSRGVREGSETQYF. CDR3 nucleotides: TGTGCCAGCAGTCGGGGAGTGCGGGAGGGTTCAGAGACCCAGTACTTC.

J is TRBJ2-7 and V is TRBV10-3; D might be TRBD1 or TRBD2, each matching 7 bases. Between the trimmed V and J ends, which lost 3 bases and 0 bases, there was a span of 15 bases. Germline CDR1 is ENHRY and CDR2 is SYGVKD. The CDR3 has 16 residues. CDR3 sequence (DNA): TGTGCCATCAGTGAACAGGACAGGACTAGCTCCTACGAGCAGTACTTC. Translating gives CAISEQDRTSSYEQYF.

The genes are TRBV27 and TRBJ2-2; D might be TRBD2 (5 bases). The CDR3 has 16 amino acids. Trimming took 2 bases from V and 1 from J, leaving 11 bases between them. Germline assignment: CDR1 MNHEY and CDR2 SMNVEV (reference sequence). The CDR3 region has the DNA TGTGCCAGCAGTTTACTCCCGGGGATGAACACCGGGGAGCTGTTTTTT. The encoded protein is CASSLLPGMNTGELFF.

The chain is built from TRBV7-8 and TRBJ2-1, with 11 bases identical to TRBD2. The CDR3 has 19 residues. V trimming: 4 bases; J trimming: 1 base; junction bases outside the gene matches: 12. Germline V gives CDR1 SGHVS, CDR2 FQNEAQ. In DNA form, the CDR3 reads TGTGCCAGCAGCTCGCAGGGGCTAGCGGGAGGTCGTTCCTACAATGAGCAGTTCTTC. Amino acids: CASSSQGLAGGRSYNEQFF. The variable domain in full, with the rest retrieved from reference TRBV7-8 and TRBJ2-1, is GAGVSQSPRYKVAKRGQDVALRCDPISGHVSLFWYQQALGQGPEFLTYFQNEAQLDKSGLPSDRFFAERPEGSVSTLKIQRTQQEDSAVYLCASSSQGLAGGRSYNEQFFGPGTRLTVL.

This clone has a single count. This sequence joins TRBV2 and TRBJ2-1; 14 bases align to TRBD2. The CDR3 runs 15 residues. Losses at the gene ends were 8 bases for V and 5 bases for J; bases not matched to a gene: 5. Germline V CDR1 and CDR2: SNHLY, FYNNEI. The CDR3 reads CASPRLAGGNNEQFF. The CDR3 bases are TGTGCCAGCCCACGACTAGCGGGAGGGAACAATGAGCAGTTCTTC.

The chain has TRBV7-2 and TRBJ2-1; the match to TRBD1 covers 7 bases. V lost 2 bases, J lost 1 base, and 5 bases stayed unmatched. The CDR3 loop spans 16 amino acids. Germline V gene lookup returns CDR1 SGHTA and CDR2 FQGNSA. The CDR3 sequence is CASSLRQGLSYNEQFF. The CDR3 coding sequence is TGTGCCAGCAGCTTAAGACAGGGCCTTTCCTACAATGAGCAGTTCTTC. The entire variable domain, with the rest obtained from reference TRBV7-2 and TRBJ2-1, is as follows: GAGVSQSPSNKVTEKGKDVELRCDPISGHTALYWYRQSLGQGLEFLIYFQGNSAPDKSGLPSDRFSAERTGGSVSTLTIQRTQQEDSAVYLCASSLRQGLSYNEQFFGPGTRLTVL.

Comment on this clone: Other DNA sequences within the sample encode an identical CDR3. The V and J genes are TRBV27 and TRBJ2-7; D is unresolved. Trimming left V 3 bases short and J 3 bases short, with 6 bases between. The CDR3 is 12 residues long. Per germline, CDR1 MNHEY and CDR2 SMNVEV (reference sequence). CDR3 nucleotide sequence: TGTGCCAGCAGTTTTCTAGGCTACGAGCAGTACTTC. Its protein product is CASSFLGYEQYF.

This rearrangement joins TRBV6-6 to TRBJ1-2; D possibly corresponds to TRBD1 (5 bases). The CDR3 loop spans 13 amino acids. With 6 bases removed from V and 8 bases from J, the gap between germline ends came to 16 bases. Germline assignment: CDR1 MNHNY and CDR2 SVGAGI (reference sequence). The DNA of the CDR3 is TGTGCCAGCAGCCTCCGGGACCTAACAGGCTACACCTTC. Its protein is CASSLRDLTGYTF.

The genes are TRBV4-1 and TRBJ2-7; 8 nucleotides match TRBD2. With V trimmed by 5 bases and J by 5 bases, 14 bases remained unmatched. The CDR3 length is 16 residues. Germline V gene lookup returns CDR1 MGHRA and CDR2 YSYEKL. The CDR3 loop reads CASSNQREPAGDEQYF. The CDR3 nucleotides read TGCGCCAGCAGCAACCAGCGGGAGCCTGCCGGCGACGAGCAGTACTTC.

The CDR3 coding sequence is TGTGCCAGCAGCTTAGTCGAGCTGCGAGAGACCCAGTACTTC. Protein: CASSLVELRETQYF. The rearrangement uses TRBV7-9 and TRBJ2-5; no clear D gene. There are 14 residues in the CDR3. Trimming cost V 1 base and J 4 bases, with 10 bases left between them. Germline loops: CDR1 SEHNR, CDR2 FQNEAQ (reference sequence).

This clone has only one observation. The chain has TRBV5-8 and TRBJ2-2, with D possibly being TRBD2 (5 bases). With 2 bases removed from V and 3 bases from J, the gap between germline ends came to 11 bases. This CDR3 contains 15 residues. Germline V gives CDR1 SGHTS, CDR2 YDEGEE. CDR3 residues: CASSFRGRDTGELFF. As DNA, the CDR3 is TGTGCCAGCAGCTTTCGAGGGCGGGACACCGGGGAGCTGTTTTTT.

V is TRBV19 and J is TRBJ2-5, with 11 bases that match TRBD2. The CDR3 length is 15 residues. Germline loops: CDR1 LNHDA, CDR2 SQIVND (reference sequence). With V trimmed by 8 bases and J by 4 bases, 9 bases remained unmatched. Here the CDR3 DNA reads TGTGCCAGTGCCGGGGGACTAGCGGAAGGAGAGACCCAGTACTTC. As protein: CASAGGLAEGETQYF.

This sequence joins TRBV19 and TRBJ2-6; 10 nucleotides line up with TRBD1. The CDR3 contains 17 residues. V trimming: 4 bases; J trimming: 0 bases; junction bases outside the gene matches: 3. Germline-derived CDR1 and CDR2 are LNHDA and SQIVND (reference sequence). CDR3 amino acids: CASSRGDRGSGANVLTF. CDR3 nucleotide sequence: TGTGCCAGTAGTAGGGGGGACAGGGGCTCTGGGGCCAACGTCCTGACTTTC.

Remarks on this clone: In the same sample, other DNA sequences code for this CDR3. The rearrangement joins TRBV5-1 to TRBJ2-1; D unclear. V was clipped by 2 bases and J by 10 bases, with 7 bases between them. This CDR3 region has 11 residues. CDR1 and CDR2 (germline): SGHRS, YFSETQ. CDR3 in amino acids: CASSLMLEQFF. The CDR3 bases are TGCGCCAGCAGCTTAATGTTAGAGCAGTTCTTC.

V usage is TRBV5-1 and J usage is TRBJ1-4; tentative D call: TRBD1 (6 bases). V lost 3 bases, J lost 7 bases, and 13 bases lay in between. CDR3 length: 14 residues. Germline V gene sequence: CDR1 SGHRS, CDR2 YFSETQ. CDR3 coding DNA: TGCGCCAGCAGCTACACAGGGTTCGGTGAAAAACTGTTTTTT. The encoded protein is CASSYTGFGEKLFF.

This chain connects TRBV27 to TRBJ2-7; D gene unclear. Germline assignment: CDR1 MNHEY and CDR2 SMNVEV (reference sequence). V was trimmed by 1 base and J by 2 bases, leaving 12 bases between them. The CDR3 runs 15 residues. DNA of the CDR3: TGTGCCAGCAGTTTATTTGCAGGTGACGCCTACGAGCAGTACTTC. Protein sequence: CASSLFAGDAYEQYF.